Listed below are T cell receptor beta chains from one sample, sequenced in a study of T cell responses to AZD1222 COVID-19 vaccine. Profiling relied on immunoSEQ multiplex PCR, and the TCRdb table lists in-frame clones only, not all of them. The data contain about 140,000 clones, around 92% of them seen just once; the ten biggest clones take up roughly an eighth. Source: peripheral blood, taken after recovery from COVID-19. These receptors were taken from an adult who had recovered from COVID-19. The CDR3 runs from the conserved cysteine through the conserved F or W. A D gene is named only where the DNA matches it firmly. Expanded clones are given a class, and other clones once, few, many or no size at all.

D gene,J gene,clone size,V gene,CDR3 DNA,CDR3 protein
TRBD1,TRBJ1-1,once,TRBV19,TGTGCCAGTAGCCCATCAGGGGGCATTGAGAACACTGAAGCTTTCTTT,CASSPSGGIENTEAFF
NA,TRBJ2-6,NA,TRBV28,TGTGCCAGCCTCCCGGCGGGCTCTGGGGCCAACGTCCTGACTTTC,CASLPAGSGANVLTF
TRBD2,TRBJ2-7,NA,TRBV10-2,TGCGCCAGCAGTGGACTAGCGGGAGATCACGGCGAGCAGTACTTC,CASSGLAGDHGEQYF
TRBD2,TRBJ2-1,NA,TRBV11-1,TGTGCCAGCAGCCAATATAGCGGGGCGGGCCAGTTCTTC,CASSQYSGAGQFF
TRBD2,TRBJ2-1,NA,TRBV5-8,TGTGCCAGCAGCCCTGGGACTAGCGGGGGCAATGAGCAGTTCTTC,CASSPGTSGGNEQFF
TRBD2,TRBJ2-3,NA,TRBV7-3,TGTGCCAGCAGCTTATATCAATGGGAGGGGCGGGAGAAACGCACAGATACGCAGTATTTT,CASSLYQWEGREKRTDTQYF
NA,TRBJ2-2,NA,TRBV9,TGTGCCAGCAGCGTGAGGCGGTGGGCCTCGACCGGGGAGCTGTTTTTT,CASSVRRWASTGELFF
TRBD1,TRBJ2-7,NA,TRBV5-6,TGTGCCAGCAGCCACGCGAAGACAGGGGATATCTACGAGCAGTACTTC,CASSHAKTGDIYEQYF
TRBD1,TRBJ2-1,NA,TRBV13,TGTGCCAGCAGCTTAACAGGGGTTACCTACAATGAGCAGTTCTTC,CASSLTGVTYNEQFF
NA,TRBJ1-1,NA,TRBV6-5,TGTGCCAGCTGCACTCAGGGTAAGAATACTGAAGCTTTCTTT,CASCTQGKNTEAFF
NA,TRBJ1-1,NA,TRBV7-9,TGTGCCAGCAGCCTAGGACAGATGAACACTGAAGCTTTCTTT,CASSLGQMNTEAFF
NA,TRBJ1-2,NA,TRBV19,TGTGCCAGTAGTATTGCGGGGGATGGCTACACCTTC,CASSIAGDGYTF
TRBD2,TRBJ2-7,few,TRBV7-3,TGTGCCAGCAGCTTACTTCCGGGAGGGTACGAGCAGTACTTC,CASSLLPGGYEQYF
TRBD1,TRBJ1-6,NA,TRBV5-6,TGTGCCAGCAGCTCCGGACAGGGGTATTCACCCCTCCACTTT,CASSSGQGYSPLHF
NA,TRBJ2-1,NA,TRBV5-1,TGCGCCAGCAGCTTCGAGAGGGGTTTATACAATGAGCAGTTCTTC,CASSFERGLYNEQFF
NA,TRBJ2-1,NA,TRBV6-2/TRBV6-3,TGTGCCAGCAGCCCCTTATTACGGGGATACAATGAGCAGTTCTTC,CASSPLLRGYNEQFF